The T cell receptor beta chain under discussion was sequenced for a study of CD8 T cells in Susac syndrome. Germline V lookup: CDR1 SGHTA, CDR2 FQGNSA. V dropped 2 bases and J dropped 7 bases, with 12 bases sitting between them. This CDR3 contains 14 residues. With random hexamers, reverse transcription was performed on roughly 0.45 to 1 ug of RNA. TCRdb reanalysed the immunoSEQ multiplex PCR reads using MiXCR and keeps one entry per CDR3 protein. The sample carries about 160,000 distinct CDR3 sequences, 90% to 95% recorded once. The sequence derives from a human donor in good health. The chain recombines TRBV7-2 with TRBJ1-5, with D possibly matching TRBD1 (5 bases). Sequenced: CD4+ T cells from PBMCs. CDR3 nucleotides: TGTGCCAGCAGCTTAATTTCAGGGTCCCAGCCCCAGCATTTT. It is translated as CASSLISGSQPQHF.